The clone carrying this T cell receptor beta chain was detected only once. Its target is unknown. The sample belongs to a study of cytomegalovirus exposure and HLA in healthy donors. General study results and limits: Some V segments could not be told apart, so they were left out, TRBV6-2 and TRBV6-3 among them. The authors judged a highly shared variant cluster likely a sequencing artifact.

The V end lost 0 bases, the J end lost 5 bases, and 14 bases lay between the germline ends. The CDR3 has 15 amino acids. CDR1 and CDR2 from the germline V gene are SGHRS and YFSETQ. The donors gave bone marrow, and they were healthy. The PCR contained 60 Vbeta and 13 Jbeta primers. Sequenced by immunoSEQ multiplex PCR; TCRdb stores in-frame clones only, minus some. The top ten clones hold over 3% of a sample with about 93,000 clones, approximately 81% of them seen once. Source material: PBMCs. V is TRBV5-1 and J is TRBJ2-5, with D perhaps matching TRBD2 (5 bases). The sequence came from a woman aged 40 to 50 in good health and CMV-seronegative. The chain's CDR3 is CASSLVARQRETQYF. The CDR3 region has the DNA TGCGCCAGCAGCTTGGTGGCTCGGCAGCGGGAGACCCAGTACTTC.